Below are 8 T cell receptor beta chains sequenced from a single sample in a study of blood T cell repertoires in COVID-19. TCRdb keeps only in-frame clones here, not all; method: immunoSEQ multiplex PCR. The sample contains more than 25,000 clones, around 84% of which appear only once. The specimen was peripheral blood. The origin of the receptors is a human donor in a cohort sampled during active COVID-19.

The rearrangement joins TRBV14 to TRBJ2-3; D is unclear. The germline V gene has CDR1 SGHDN and CDR2 FVKESK. Trimming removed 0 bases from V and 2 bases from J, with 6 bases in between. This CDR3 contains 14 residues. CDR3 bases: TGTGCCAGCAGCCAAGACATCATCACAGATACGCAGTATTTT. It is translated as CASSQDIITDTQYF. The full variable domain, completed using reference TRBV14 and TRBJ2-3, is EAGVTQFPSHSVIEKGQTVTLRCDPISGHDNLYWYRRVMGKEIKFLLHFVKESKQDESGMPNNRFLAERTGGTYSTLKVQPAELEDSGVYFCASSQDIITDTQYFGPGTRLTVL.

V usage is TRBV2 and J usage is TRBJ2-5; D is possibly TRBD1 (6 bases). Germline V gives CDR1 SNHLY, CDR2 FYNNEI. The CDR3 is 13 residues long. The V end was cut by 6 bases, the J end by 1 base, with 9 bases between. The CDR3 loop is CASSPTGQETQYF. CDR3 nucleotide sequence: TGTGCCAGCAGCCCGACAGGCCAAGAGACCCAGTACTTC.

The rearrangement links TRBV10-3 to TRBJ2-7; TRBD1 might be the D (6 bases). V was clipped by 6 bases and J by 0 bases, with 12 bases between them. The CDR3 is made up of 14 amino acids. Germline V lookup: CDR1 ENHRY, CDR2 SYGVKD. The CDR3 DNA reads TGTGCCATCAGCGCCAGGACAGCCTCCTACGAGCAGTACTTC. This gives the protein CAISARTASYEQYF.

The chain employs TRBV3-1 (or the pseudogene TRBV3-2) and TRBJ2-7; a weak D match, TRBD2 (5 bases). This CDR3 contains 15 residues. The V and J ends lost 5 bases and 4 bases respectively, with 18 bases between them. The V gene's germline CDR1 is LGHDT and CDR2 YNNKEL (reference sequence). In DNA, the CDR3 is TGTGCCAGCAGCTTGAGACCCCGGAGAGGGTACGAGCAGTACTTC. Its translation: CASSLRPRRGYEQYF.

V usage is TRBV9 and J usage is TRBJ2-7, with D possibly being TRBD2 (6 bases). V was pared by 4 bases and J by 0 bases, with 14 bases between. This CDR3 comprises 15 residues. Per the germline V gene, CDR1 is SGDLS and CDR2 is YYNGEE. The CDR3 loop is CASSLRAGLSYEQYF. In DNA, the CDR3 is TGTGCCAGCAGCTTAAGAGCGGGTCTCTCCTACGAGCAGTACTTC.

The chain couples TRBV4-2 to TRBJ2-1; TRBD2 agrees at 9 bases. CDR1 and CDR2 (germline): LGHNA, YNFKEQ. The CDR3 runs 16 residues. With 4 bases clipped from V and 6 bases from J, the junction kept 10 bases outside the gene matches. This chain's CDR3 is CASSLLAGGAGNEQFF. Written as DNA, the CDR3 is TGTGCCAGCAGCCTGCTGGCGGGGGGGGCGGGCAATGAGCAGTTCTTC.

The chain links TRBV28 to TRBJ1-4; weak D call: TRBD1 (5 bases). This CDR3 is 12 amino acids long. The germline CDR1 and CDR2 sequences are MDHEN and SYDVKM. The ends were cut back, 8 bases at V and 8 bases at J, with 12 bases in the middle. As DNA, the CDR3 is TGTGCCAGCGGGTGGACAAGAGAAAAACTGTTTTTT. This gives the protein CASGWTREKLFF.

This clone was detected only once. The CDR3 region is CASSSAGSDYGYTF. For the CDR3, the DNA is TGTGCCAGCAGTTCCGCGGGTTCTGACTATGGCTACACCTTC. J is TRBJ1-2 and V is TRBV27; no definite D call. The ends were cut back, 4 bases at V and 3 bases at J, with 12 bases in the middle. The CDR3 is 14 residues long. CDR1 and CDR2 (germline): MNHEY, SMNVEV (reference sequence).